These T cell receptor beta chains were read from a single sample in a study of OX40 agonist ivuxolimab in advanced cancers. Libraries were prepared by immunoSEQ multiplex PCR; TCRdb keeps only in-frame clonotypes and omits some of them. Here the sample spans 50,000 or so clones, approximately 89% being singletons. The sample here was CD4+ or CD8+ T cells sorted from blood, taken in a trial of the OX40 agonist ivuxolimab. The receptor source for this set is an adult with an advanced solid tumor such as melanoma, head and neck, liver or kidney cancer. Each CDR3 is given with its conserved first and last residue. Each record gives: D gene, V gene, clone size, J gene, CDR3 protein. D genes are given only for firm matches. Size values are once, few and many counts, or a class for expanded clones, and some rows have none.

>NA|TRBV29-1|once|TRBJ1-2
CSADGYTF
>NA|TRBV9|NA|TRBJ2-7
CASSAPRTGRHEQYF
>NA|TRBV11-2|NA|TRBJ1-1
CASSSYLNTEAFF
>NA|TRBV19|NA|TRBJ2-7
CASSISPLVLARSYEQYF
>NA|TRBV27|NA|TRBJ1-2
CASSPRLRDGYTF
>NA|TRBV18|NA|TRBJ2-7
CASSPAGYAYEQYF
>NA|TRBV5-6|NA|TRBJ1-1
CASSGASGAFF
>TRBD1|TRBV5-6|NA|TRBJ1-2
CASSFWTGEYGYTF
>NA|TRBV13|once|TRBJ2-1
CASSFIRSPIGAYNEQFF
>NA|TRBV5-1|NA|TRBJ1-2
CASSPYPGANGYTF
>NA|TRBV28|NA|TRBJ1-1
CASSFGSTEAFF
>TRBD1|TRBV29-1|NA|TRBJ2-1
CSAGQGSYNEQFF
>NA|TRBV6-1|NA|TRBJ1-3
CASRLYDVSGNTIYF